Included here is one TCR beta chain sequence, with context. Its antigen is as yet unknown. The data were taken from a study of cytomegalovirus exposure and HLA in healthy donors. Study overall: The study placed approximately 78% of its approximately 380 genotyped donors in the Caucasian-associated ancestry cluster.

Primers: 60 Vbeta forward and 13 Jbeta reverse. Profiling relied on immunoSEQ multiplex PCR, and the TCRdb table lists in-frame clones only, not all of them. The table has about 160,000 clones, less than 85% seen once. Trimming left V 3 bases short and J 2 bases short, with 10 bases between. The CDR3 is 14 residues long. Germline loops: CDR1 LNHDA, CDR2 SQIVND (reference sequence). Study-wide results and caveats: The authors considered a cluster of highly shared sequence variants likely to be a sequencing artifact. Later analysis associated a missense DCLRE1C variant with TCR beta V- and J-gene trimming. Later on, an analysis found that several of the most significant clusters appeared to be linked to common viral pathogens, which included parvovirus B19.

The receptor comes from a male donor in good health and CMV-seronegative. Sequencing was carried out using PBMCs. This sequence joins TRBV19 and TRBJ1-2; unclear D gene. CDR3 coding DNA: TGTGCCAGTAGTATTATGGCCCGAAACTATGGCTACACCTTC. This codes for CASSIMARNYGYTF.